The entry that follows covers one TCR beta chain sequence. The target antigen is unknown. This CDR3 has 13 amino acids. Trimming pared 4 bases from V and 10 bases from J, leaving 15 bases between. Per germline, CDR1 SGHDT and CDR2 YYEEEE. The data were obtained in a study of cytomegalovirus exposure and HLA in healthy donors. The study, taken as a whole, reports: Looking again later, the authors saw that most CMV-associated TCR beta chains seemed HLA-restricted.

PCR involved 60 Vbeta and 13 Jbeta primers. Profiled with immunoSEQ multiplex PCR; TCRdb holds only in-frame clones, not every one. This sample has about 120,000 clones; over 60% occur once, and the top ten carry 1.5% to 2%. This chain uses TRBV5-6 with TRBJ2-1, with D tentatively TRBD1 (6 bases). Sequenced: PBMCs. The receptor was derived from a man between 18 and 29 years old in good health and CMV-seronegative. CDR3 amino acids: CASSPRQAREQFF. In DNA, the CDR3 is TGTGCCAGCAGCCCGCGACAGGCCCGAGAGCAGTTCTTC.